One sample yielded the 28 T cell receptor beta chains listed below, sequenced in a study of blood T cell repertoires in COVID-19 (dated by TCRdb to the early 2020s). Libraries were built with the immunoSEQ multiplex PCR assay. What TCRdb holds here is the immuneACCESS table cut down to in-frame rearrangements. Part of the clones is not present; checked against another copy, under half of the missing clones reflect an unresolved V gene, and the others are unexplained. This sample is represented by about 150,000 clones; more than 70% of them were singletons. Of the sample, about 2.1% is held by the ten largest clones. The sample was peripheral blood. These receptors all come from a human donor in a cohort sampled during active COVID-19.

V usage is TRBV19 and J usage is TRBJ1-4; possibly TRBD1 for D (6 bases). In germline, CDR1 is LNHDA, CDR2 SQIVND (reference sequence). The CDR3 is 15 residues long. Trimming removed 6 bases from V and 7 bases from J, with 18 bases in between. The CDR3 sequence is CASRPTGTNIEKLFF. CDR3 nucleotide sequence: TGTGCCAGTAGGCCGACCGGGACAAATATTGAAAAACTGTTTTTT.

This sequence joins TRBV5-1 and TRBJ1-1; 10 bases fit TRBD1. With 4 bases clipped from V and 6 bases from J, the junction kept 9 bases outside the gene matches. The CDR3 is made up of 15 amino acids. The germline V gene encodes CDR1 SGHRS and CDR2 YFSETQ. CDR3 residues: CASSGGTGESPEAFF. CDR3 in DNA: TGCGCCAGCAGCGGAGGGACAGGGGAATCCCCTGAAGCTTTCTTT.

This chain joins TRBV11-2 and TRBJ2-6, with D unclear. Germline assignment: CDR1 SGHAT and CDR2 FQNNGV. V was trimmed by 2 bases and J by 4 bases, leaving 9 bases between them. The CDR3 consists of 15 residues. The CDR3 DNA sequence: TGTGCCAGCAGCTTAAGTTCGGTGGGGGCCAACGTCCTGACTTTC. Protein product: CASSLSSVGANVLTF.

The chain couples TRBV6-5 to TRBJ1-5; 9 nucleotides agree with TRBD1. CDR1 and CDR2 (germline): MNHEY, SVGAGI. The V and J ends lost 5 bases and 4 bases, in that order; junction bases with no gene match: 6. CDR3 length: 15 amino acids. The CDR3 protein is CASSQDRGPNQPQHF. CDR3 in DNA: TGTGCCAGCAGTCAGGACAGGGGCCCTAATCAGCCCCAGCATTTT.

The V gene is TRBV30, the J gene TRBJ1-1; TRBD1 matches at 9 bases. The CDR3 contains 15 residues. Losses at the gene ends were 1 base for V and 4 bases for J; bases not matched to a gene: 7. Per germline, CDR1 GTSNPN and CDR2 SVGIG (reference sequence). CDR3 nucleotides: TGTGCCTGGAGTGCTCTTCGGACAGGGGCCACTGAAGCTTTCTTT. Translated, it gives CAWSALRTGATEAFF.

The chain recombines TRBV4-1 with TRBJ1-6, with TRBD1 matching 9 bases. Unmatched junction bases numbered 13, after V lost 4 bases and J lost 6 bases. This CDR3 region has 18 residues. CDR1 is MGHRA, CDR2 YSYEKL, per germline. The CDR3 sequence: CASSLSARQGGFNSPLHF. DNA of the CDR3: TGCGCCAGCAGCCTGTCCGCGCGACAGGGGGGATTTAATTCACCCCTCCACTTT.

This chain uses TRBV11-2 with TRBJ2-7; 9 positions match TRBD2. Trimming at V came to 7 bases and at J to 0 bases, leaving 4 bases not matched to a gene. CDR1 is SGHAT, CDR2 FQNNGV, per germline. CDR3 length equals 14 residues. The CDR3 bases are TGTGCCAGCAAGGAGCGGGGGGACTCCTACGAGCAGTACTTC. Translating it yields CASKERGDSYEQYF. Based on the CDR3 plus reference TRBV11-2 and TRBJ2-7, the full variable domain is EAGVAQSPRYKIIEKRQSVAFWCNPISGHATLYWYQQILGQGPKLLIQFQNNGVVDDSQLPKDRFSAERLKGVDSTLKIQPAKLEDSAVYLCASKERGDSYEQYFGPGTRLTVT.

The chain carries TRBV18 and TRBJ2-5, with a weak D call TRBD2 (5 bases). This CDR3 has 13 amino acids. Germline lookup yields CDR1 KGHSH and CDR2 LQKENI. V was clipped by 5 bases and J by 5 bases, with 12 bases between them. The CDR3 coding sequence is TGTGCCAGCTCAGGCGGGTTGCAGGAGACCCAGTACTTC. This codes for CASSGGLQETQYF.

V usage is TRBV27 and J usage is TRBJ2-7; possible D gene TRBD1, 6 bases. The CDR3 runs to 16 residues. V was cut by 6 bases and J by 6 bases, with 24 bases left in between. CDR1 is MNHEY and CDR2 is SMNVEV in the germline V gene (reference sequence). CDR3 in DNA: TGTGCCAGCAGGGGGCGACTACAGGGTTCAAGTACCGAGCAGTACTTC. Translated, it gives CASRGRLQGSSTEQYF.

This chain uses TRBV11-2 with TRBJ2-3, with D possibly TRBD2 on 6 matching bases. This CDR3 has 15 amino acids. The ends were cut back, 4 bases at V and 2 bases at J, with 13 bases in the middle. Germline lookup yields CDR1 SGHAT and CDR2 FQNNGV. CDR3 nucleotides: TGTGCCAGCAGCTCTCCTGAGGACTACACAGATACGCAGTATTTT. This codes for CASSSPEDYTDTQYF.

V gene TRBV30 combines with J gene TRBJ2-1, with 8 nucleotides matching TRBD2. The CDR3 runs 15 residues. After removal of 0 bases from V and 5 bases from J, the junction contained 6 bases not matched to a gene. Germline CDR1 reads GTSNPN; CDR2 reads SVGIG (reference sequence). The CDR3 nucleotides read TGTGCCTGGAGTGTACCCGGGACTAGACACAATGAGCAGTTCTTC. Amino acid sequence: CAWSVPGTRHNEQFF.

This chain links TRBV6-6 with TRBJ1-6; 9 bases agree with TRBD1. Germline CDR1 is MNHNY and CDR2 is SVGAGI (reference sequence). V was pared by 5 bases and J by 6 bases, with 5 bases of the junction left unmatched. This CDR3 spans 15 amino acids. The CDR3 loop is CASSQSDRGNSPLHF. DNA for the CDR3: TGTGCCAGCAGTCAATCGGACAGGGGTAATTCACCCCTCCACTTT.

This chain links TRBV28 with TRBJ2-4; 8 positions match TRBD2. The CDR3 is 14 residues long. With 5 bases clipped from V and 7 bases from J, the junction kept 7 bases outside the gene matches. Germline loops: CDR1 MDHEN, CDR2 SYDVKM. The DNA of the CDR3 is TGTGCCAGCAGTCCCGGGACGGGAGGGAACATTCAGTACTTC. Translation gives CASSPGTGGNIQYF.

This clone is a singleton in its sample. The chain has TRBV2 and TRBJ1-4, with 10 bases that match TRBD1. Germline loops: CDR1 SNHLY, CDR2 FYNNEI. The CDR3 runs to 15 residues. The ends lost 3 bases at V and 8 bases at J; junction bases unmatched: 6. The CDR3 nucleotides are TGTGCCAGCAGTGACCAGGGACAGGGGTACGAAAAACTGTTTTTT. It yields the protein CASSDQGQGYEKLFF.

The gene calls are TRBV5-6 and TRBJ2-5, with TRBD1 as a possible D gene (6 bases). V dropped 4 bases and J dropped 1 base, with 14 bases sitting between them. Per germline, CDR1 SGHDT and CDR2 YYEEEE. The CDR3 contains 15 residues. The CDR3 DNA reads as TGTGCCAGCAGCCGTATACAGGGTATCCAAGAGACCCAGTACTTC. Its translation: CASSRIQGIQETQYF.

The chain links TRBV5-1 to TRBJ2-1; the match to TRBD2 covers 12 bases. This CDR3 has 15 amino acids. Germline V gene data show CDR1 as SGHRS and CDR2 as YFSETQ. The V and J ends lost 3 bases and 4 bases, in that order; junction bases with no gene match: 2. CDR3 sequence (DNA): TGCGCCAGCAGCTACGGGACTAGCGGGTACAATGAGCAGTTCTTC. Amino acids: CASSYGTSGYNEQFF.

The CDR3 here is CASSYLPGDRGLSGHDEAFF. The CDR3 coding sequence is TGTGCCAGCAGCTACCTCCCGGGTGACAGGGGGCTCTCGGGCCACGATGAAGCTTTCTTT. The rearrangement links TRBV7-6 to TRBJ1-1; 10 bases match TRBD1. Germline V gene lookup returns CDR1 SGHVS and CDR2 FNYEAQ. The V gene end was trimmed by 4 bases and the J gene end by 7 bases; junction bases not matched to a gene: 24. The CDR3 is made up of 20 amino acids.

The chain couples TRBV14 to TRBJ2-7; 11 bases align to TRBD1. J was trimmed by 2 bases and V by 4 bases; bases with no gene match: 1. CDR1 and CDR2 (germline): SGHDN, FVKESK. This CDR3 is built from 14 residues. For the CDR3, the DNA is TGTGCCAGCAGCCCGGGACAGGGGGCCTACGAGCAGTACTTC. Translated: CASSPGQGAYEQYF.

CDR3 in DNA: TGTGCCAGCAGCTCACAGGGCCCCGGCACTGAAGCTTTCTTT. Translating gives CASSSQGPGTEAFF. The gene calls are TRBV7-2 and TRBJ1-1; D possibly corresponds to TRBD1 (6 bases). Between the trimmed V and J ends, which lost 4 bases and 4 bases, there was a span of 13 bases. This CDR3 spans 14 amino acids. CDR1 SGHTA and CDR2 FQGNSA come from the germline V gene.

This clone was detected a few times. The germline gene is not matched at one end of the junction; a read error may be the cause. V gene TRBV7-2 combines with J gene TRBJ2-7, with 7 bases that match TRBD1. CDR3 length: 13 amino acids. Germline CDR1 reads SGHTA; CDR2 reads FQGNSA. CDR3 DNA sequence: TGTGCCAGCAGCGAAAGACAGGGCTCCCCCTTGAACTTC. Amino acids: CASSERQGSPLNF. Looking up the rest from reference TRBV7-2 and TRBJ2-7 gives the full variable domain: GAGVSQSPSNKVTEKGKDVELRCDPISGHTALYWYRQSLGQGLEFLIYFQGNSAPDKSGLPSDRFSAERTGGSVSTLTIQRTQQEDSAVYLCASSERQGSPLNFGPGTRLTVT.

The rearrangement links TRBV6-2 or TRBV6-3 to TRBJ1-1, with D perhaps TRBD1 (5 bases). Germline CDR1 reads MNHEY; CDR2 reads SVGEGT. V lost 2 bases and J lost 0, with 13 bases in between. CDR3 length equals 16 residues. CDR3 protein: CASSYRAWGVNTEAFF. The CDR3 DNA follows: TGTGCCAGCAGTTACAGGGCCTGGGGGGTGAACACTGAAGCTTTCTTT.

The chain recombines TRBV18 with TRBJ2-1, with TRBD2 identical over 8 bases. This CDR3 region has 15 residues. V shed 6 bases and J 9 bases; nucleotides not matched to a gene: 13. Germline values: CDR1 KGHSH, CDR2 LQKENI. The CDR3 spells CASSSSGTSGSEQFF. The CDR3 nucleotides read TGTGCCAGCTCGTCATCCGGGACTAGTGGTAGTGAGCAGTTCTTC.

The rearrangement uses TRBV24-1 and TRBJ1-2; D may be TRBD1 (6 bases). This CDR3 comprises 12 residues. Trimming took off 4 bases at V and 7 bases at J, with 9 bases between the two ends. Per germline, CDR1 KGHDR and CDR2 SFDVKD. Written as DNA, the CDR3 is TGTGCCACCAGTGAAGGACAGCGTGGCTACACCTTC. It codes for CATSEGQRGYTF.

The gene calls are TRBV27 and TRBJ1-2; tentatively, D is TRBD1 (6 bases). This CDR3 has 15 amino acids. Germline loops: CDR1 MNHEY, CDR2 SMNVEV (reference sequence). V was clipped by 4 bases and J by 4 bases, with 16 bases between them. The CDR3 coding sequence is TGTGCCAGCAGTTCCCCAGGGGACCAGGTCTATGGCTACACCTTC. It codes for CASSSPGDQVYGYTF.

This sequence joins TRBV6-1 and TRBJ2-3; D unresolved. V lost 3 bases and J lost 0, with 4 bases in between. The CDR3 has 13 residues. Germline V gene lookup returns CDR1 MNHNS and CDR2 SASEGT. The CDR3 DNA reads TGTGCCAGCAGTGATCCAAGCACAGATACGCAGTATTTT. Encoded protein: CASSDPSTDTQYF.

The J gene is TRBJ2-2, the V gene TRBV29-1, with 14 bases lining up with TRBD2. Trimming removed 7 bases from V and 8 bases from J; junction bases left unmatched: 3. Per the germline V gene, CDR1 is SQVTM and CDR2 is ANQGSEA. CDR3 length: 13 amino acids. The CDR3 here is CSAGTSGRGELFF. CDR3 nucleotides: TGCAGCGCTGGGACTAGCGGGAGAGGGGAGCTGTTTTTT.

The rearrangement links TRBV24-1 to TRBJ2-6, with 7 bases lining up with TRBD1. The CDR3 is made up of 16 amino acids. After removal of 3 bases from V and 4 bases from J, the junction contained 5 bases not matched to a gene. CDR1 and CDR2 from the germline V gene are KGHDR and SFDVKD. CDR3: CATSDATGPGANVLTF. Here the CDR3 DNA reads TGTGCCACCAGTGATGCGACAGGGCCCGGGGCCAACGTCCTGACTTTC.

The chain joins TRBV25-1 to TRBJ2-7, with TRBD1 matching 10 bases. Trimming cost V 0 bases and J 5 bases; bases outside gene matches: 10. Germline values: CDR1 MGHDK, CDR2 SYGVNS. The CDR3 has 17 amino acids. The CDR3 region has the DNA TGTGCCAGCAGTGAATATATGTTGACAGGGGGCGTCAACGAGCAGTACTTC. Translated: CASSEYMLTGGVNEQYF.